Following are 29 T cell receptor beta chains from one sample sequenced in a study of blood T cell repertoires in COVID-19. TCRdb keeps only in-frame clones here, not all; method: immunoSEQ multiplex PCR. The sample shows around 130,000 clones, approximately 86% of them seen only once. Material: PBMCs or T cells enriched from blood (not recorded which). These receptors were obtained from a woman in her forties or fifties who had recovered from COVID-19.

The chain combines TRBV7-2 with TRBJ2-7; 7 bases agree with TRBD2. Unmatched junction bases numbered 5, after V lost 6 bases and J lost 3 bases. Per germline, CDR1 SGHTA and CDR2 FQGNSA. The CDR3 is 13 residues long. CDR3 amino acids: CASRWGGSYEQYF. CDR3 nucleotide sequence: TGTGCCAGCAGGTGGGGCGGGAGCTACGAGCAGTACTTC. The whole variable domain, filled in from reference TRBV7-2 and TRBJ2-7, reads GAGVSQSPSNKVTEKGKDVELRCDPISGHTALYWYRQSLGQGLEFLIYFQGNSAPDKSGLPSDRFSAERTGGSVSTLTIQRTQQEDSAVYLCASRWGGSYEQYFGPGTRLTVT.

The gene calls are TRBV10-3 and TRBJ2-7, with D possibly matching TRBD2 (6 bases). CDR1 and CDR2 (germline): ENHRY, SYGVKD. V dropped 0 bases and J dropped 5 bases, with 8 bases sitting between them. CDR3 length: 13 amino acids. The CDR3 bases are TGTGCCATCAGTGAGTCCCGGGGGAACGAGCAGTACTTC. Translating it yields CAISESRGNEQYF.

This chain uses TRBV5-1 with TRBJ1-2; TRBD1 might be the D (6 bases). This CDR3 comprises 12 residues. CDR1 is SGHRS and CDR2 is YFSETQ in the germline V gene. V was clipped by 2 bases and J by 9 bases, with 11 bases between them. CDR3 residues: CASSFTGSSYTF. The CDR3 region has the DNA TGCGCCAGCAGCTTCACAGGGAGCAGCTACACCTTC.

This chain connects TRBV5-1 to TRBJ2-5, with D possibly matching TRBD2 (7 bases). Germline values: CDR1 SGHRS, CDR2 YFSETQ. V was clipped by 3 bases and J by 4 bases, with 16 bases between them. The CDR3 is 15 amino acids. For the CDR3, the DNA is TGCGCCAGCAGCTGGGGGGGCGGGGGCCGAGAGACCCAGTACTTC. The encoded protein is CASSWGGGGRETQYF.

This CDR3 is CASREDRVPHEQFF. The CDR3 DNA reads TGTGCCAGTAGGGAGGACAGGGTTCCGCATGAGCAGTTCTTC. The chain carries TRBV19 and TRBJ2-1; 8 positions match TRBD1. This CDR3 has 14 residues. V lost 6 bases to trimming and J lost 8 bases; unmatched junction nucleotides: 9. CDR1 is LNHDA and CDR2 is SQIVND in the germline V gene (reference sequence). The whole variable domain, filled in from reference TRBV19 and TRBJ2-1, reads DGGITQSPKYLFRKEGQNVTLSCEQNLNHDAMYWYRQDPGQGLRLIYYSQIVNDFQKGDIAEGYSVSREKKESFPLTVTSAQKNPTAFYLCASREDRVPHEQFFGPGTRLTVL.

This chain links TRBV24-1 with TRBJ2-5; no clear D. The CDR3 has 14 residues. Trimming pared 2 bases from V and 3 bases from J, leaving 9 bases between. From germline, CDR1 is KGHDR and CDR2 SFDVKD. CDR3 sequence: CATSDSRKKETQYF. The CDR3, as DNA: TGTGCCACCAGTGATTCGCGGAAAAAAGAGACCCAGTACTTC.

The chain recombines TRBV11-3 with TRBJ1-1, with D unresolved. Deletions cut 4 bases from V and 0 bases from J, with 12 bases between. CDR3 length: 15 residues. Germline-derived CDR1 and CDR2 are SGHNT and YENEEA. As DNA, the CDR3 is TGTGCCAGCAGCTCCCGGGGAGGCATGAACACTGAAGCTTTCTTT. Translating gives CASSSRGGMNTEAFF.

This chain links TRBV3-1 (or the pseudogene TRBV3-2) with TRBJ2-7; 12 nucleotides align to TRBD2. The CDR3 contains 17 residues. Germline CDR1 and CDR2: LGHDT and YNNKEL (reference sequence). V shed 4 bases, J shed 0 bases, and the junction held 7 bases outside the gene matches. CDR3 region: CASSPSLAGGFSYEQYF. DNA of the CDR3: TGTGCCAGCAGCCCGTCACTAGCGGGGGGTTTCTCCTACGAGCAGTACTTC.

This clone was seen a few times. The CDR3 reads CASSSDRSHSGELFF. In nucleotides, the CDR3 is TGTGCCAGCAGCTCCGACAGGAGCCACTCCGGGGAGCTGTTTTTT. V gene TRBV7-2 combines with J gene TRBJ2-2, with D tentatively TRBD1 (6 bases). The germline V and J ends were trimmed by 4 bases and 6 bases, with 15 bases remaining between them. This CDR3 is built from 15 residues. The germline CDR1 and CDR2 sequences are SGHTA and FQGNSA.

V is TRBV2 and J is TRBJ1-2; perhaps TRBD1 as D (5 bases). The CDR3 length is 15 residues. Deletions cut 0 bases from V and 7 bases from J, with 15 bases between. The germline V gene encodes CDR1 SNHLY and CDR2 FYNNEI. CDR3 sequence (DNA): TGTGCCAGCAGTGAAGCGTCTCCAGGGTTAGTTGGCTACACCTTC. It yields the protein CASSEASPGLVGYTF.

CDR3 DNA sequence: TGTGCCAGCAGTCCACAGGGGGCGCGGGGGGCCAACGTCCTGACTTTC. It is translated as CASSPQGARGANVLTF. The V gene is TRBV2, the J gene TRBJ2-6, with 9 bases that match TRBD1. Germline CDR1 and CDR2: SNHLY and FYNNEI. V shed 5 bases, J shed 4 bases, and the junction held 6 bases outside the gene matches. The CDR3 contains 16 residues.

This rearrangement joins TRBV7-9 to TRBJ1-4, with unresolved D. CDR1 is SEHNR, CDR2 FQNEAQ, per germline (reference sequence). The V end was cut by 2 bases, the J end by 5 bases, with 12 bases between. The CDR3 is made up of 15 amino acids. The CDR3 region is CASSLLSGSNEKLFF. CDR3 nucleotide sequence: TGTGCCAGCAGCTTATTGTCGGGGTCAAATGAAAAACTGTTTTTT.

There are a few counts of this clone. The rearrangement links TRBV11-2 to TRBJ2-7; D is possibly TRBD1 (5 bases). Trimming cost V 4 bases and J 6 bases, with 13 bases left between them. In germline, CDR1 is SGHAT, CDR2 FQNNGV. The CDR3 is 13 residues long. The CDR3 protein is CASSYNVGVEQYF. In DNA, the CDR3 is TGTGCCAGCAGCTACAACGTAGGGGTCGAGCAGTACTTC.

The rearrangement links TRBV3-1 (or the pseudogene TRBV3-2) to TRBJ1-1; no definite D call. The V end was cut by 6 bases, the J end by 1 base, with 9 bases between. Germline CDR1 reads LGHDT; CDR2 reads YNNKEL (reference sequence). The CDR3 spans 13 residues. CDR3 sequence reads: CASRKTTNTEAFF. CDR3 bases: TGTGCCAGCAGAAAAACAACGAACACTGAAGCTTTCTTT.

This sequence joins TRBV12-3 or TRBV12-4 and TRBJ2-1; D is possibly TRBD2 (6 bases). This CDR3 is built from 13 residues. V dropped 3 bases and J dropped 12 bases, with 15 bases sitting between them. CDR3 sequence: CASSFHRPGAQFF. CDR3 in DNA: TGTGCCAGCAGTTTCCACAGACCGGGAGCGCAGTTCTTC.

V is TRBV11-3 and J is TRBJ1-4, with 7 bases identical to TRBD1. The CDR3 is 14 residues long. V lost 5 bases to trimming and J lost 6 bases; unmatched junction nucleotides: 6. From germline, CDR1 is SGHNT and CDR2 YENEEA. The CDR3 reads CASSKDRSHEKLFF. The CDR3 region has the DNA TGTGCCAGCAGCAAGGACAGGTCTCATGAAAAACTGTTTTTT.

This chain links TRBV27 with TRBJ1-1; possible D gene TRBD1, 6 bases. The CDR3 has 16 amino acids. Germline CDR1 and CDR2: MNHEY and SMNVEV (reference sequence). V gave up 6 bases and J gave up 0 bases, with 17 bases separating them. CDR3 DNA: TGTGCCAGCAGCCACAGCCAGGGGCCCCTGAACACTGAAGCTTTCTTT. Translation: CASSHSQGPLNTEAFF.

Regarding this clone: Mismatch with germline at one junction end may stem from a read error. V usage is TRBV6-2 or TRBV6-3 and J usage is TRBJ2-5; D is perhaps TRBD1 (6 bases). This CDR3 region has 13 residues. Germline assignment: CDR1 MNHEY and CDR2 SVGEGT. The CDR3 is CASSATGQGTQYF. DNA of the CDR3: TGTGCCAGCAGTGCGACAGGCCAAGGGACCCAGTACTTC.

A few counts support this clone. This chain uses TRBV7-2 with TRBJ2-3, with D possibly matching TRBD2 (5 bases). Trimming took off 3 bases at V and 10 bases at J, with 20 bases between the two ends. This CDR3 contains 15 residues. Germline V gene lookup returns CDR1 SGHTA and CDR2 FQGNSA. The CDR3 coding sequence is TGTGCCAGCAGCTTGGCAGGACTGGCCGACGACGCGCAGTATTTT. This translates into CASSLAGLADDAQYF.

The chain employs TRBV19 and TRBJ2-7, with a tentative D call TRBD2 (6 bases). V dropped 4 bases and J dropped 4 bases, with 14 bases sitting between them. Looked up from germline, CDR1 is LNHDA and CDR2 is SQIVND (reference sequence). CDR3 length: 14 amino acids. CDR3 sequence: CASSTRDLIYEQYF. CDR3 DNA sequence: TGTGCCAGTAGTACACGGGACTTAATTTACGAGCAGTACTTC.

This clone has a single count. The chain couples TRBV4-3 to TRBJ2-4; the D gene is possibly TRBD1 (5 bases). This CDR3 spans 15 amino acids. The V gene's germline CDR1 is LGHNA and CDR2 YSLEER. Deletions cut 1 base from V and 10 bases from J, with 17 bases between. The CDR3 loop reads CASSQAKGAEYIQYF. The CDR3 coding sequence is TGCGCCAGCAGCCAAGCCAAAGGGGCCGAGTATATTCAGTACTTC.

The V and J genes are TRBV4-3 and TRBJ2-7; a weak D match, TRBD2 (6 bases). V was pared by 0 bases and J by 2 bases, with 17 bases between. The CDR3 is 17 residues long. Germline loops: CDR1 LGHNA, CDR2 YSLEER. CDR3 region: CASSQDFYAGMTYEQYF. CDR3 bases: TGCGCCAGCAGCCAAGATTTTTATGCGGGGATGACCTACGAGCAGTACTTC.

The CDR3 DNA is TGTGCCAGCAGTGCCAGAACAGGGATTGGGAATGAAAAACTGTTTTTT. It specifies CASSARTGIGNEKLFF. The gene calls are TRBV2 and TRBJ1-4; a weak D match, TRBD1 (6 bases). V was cut by 4 bases and J by 5 bases, with 17 bases left in between. The CDR3 consists of 16 residues. Germline V gene data show CDR1 as SNHLY and CDR2 as FYNNEI.

This sequence joins TRBV28 and TRBJ1-3; the match to TRBD1 covers 10 bases. Germline V gene lookup returns CDR1 MDHEN and CDR2 SYDVKM. This CDR3 region has 13 residues. J was trimmed by 8 bases and V by 6 bases; bases with no gene match: 4. The CDR3 is CASRTGGAYTIYF. CDR3 DNA: TGTGCCAGCAGGACAGGGGGCGCGTACACCATATATTTT.

The chain employs TRBV7-9 and TRBJ2-2; a possible D gene is TRBD2 (5 bases). V was trimmed by 3 bases and J by 1 base, leaving 9 bases between them. CDR1 is SEHNR and CDR2 is FQNEAQ in the germline V gene (reference sequence). CDR3 length equals 15 residues. CDR3 sequence: CASSFSDLNTGELFF. In DNA, the CDR3 is TGTGCCAGCAGCTTTAGCGACCTGAACACCGGGGAGCTGTTTTTT.

The V gene is TRBV2, the J gene TRBJ1-6, with TRBD1 identical over 8 bases. The J segment lost 8 bases and the V segment lost 4 bases, leaving 7 bases of the junction unmatched. Germline V lookup: CDR1 SNHLY, CDR2 FYNNEI. The CDR3 runs to 15 residues. This CDR3 is CASSARQGNDSPLHF. The CDR3 DNA is TGTGCCAGCAGTGCAAGACAGGGGAACGATTCACCCCTCCACTTT.

The chain couples TRBV27 to TRBJ2-7, with a weak D call TRBD2 (5 bases). The V gene lost 8 bases and the J gene lost 1 base, with 6 bases spanning the gap. Germline values: CDR1 MNHEY, CDR2 SMNVEV (reference sequence). This CDR3 has 11 residues. CDR3 protein: CASGESYEQYF. CDR3 DNA: TGTGCCAGCGGGGAGTCCTACGAGCAGTACTTC.

In this sample, this clone turned up a few times. The rearrangement joins TRBV7-9 to TRBJ2-2; D call uncertain. V was shortened by 4 bases and J by 0 bases, with 9 bases between the two germline ends. The CDR3 extends over 15 amino acids. Germline values: CDR1 SEHNR, CDR2 FQNEAQ (reference sequence). CDR3 bases: TGTGCCAGCAGCTCTGAGTCGGCGAACACCGGGGAGCTGTTTTTT. Translation: CASSSESANTGELFF.

The chain recombines TRBV14 with TRBJ1-2; no firm D call. The CDR3 extends over 15 amino acids. In germline, CDR1 is SGHDN, CDR2 FVKESK. Trimming removed 0 bases from V and 5 bases from J, with 13 bases in between. CDR3 sequence: CASSQERVPGYGYTF. The CDR3 DNA reads as TGTGCCAGCAGCCAAGAGAGAGTGCCCGGGTATGGCTACACCTTC.